Following are 10 T cell receptor beta chains from one sample sequenced in a study of shared clonotypes between healthy human individuals. Profiling relied on immunoSEQ multiplex PCR, and the TCRdb table lists in-frame clones only, not all of them. Here the sample spans over a million clones, approximately 80% being singletons. Source material: memory CD4+ T cells from PBMCs. Subset meaning: CD45RA-negative fraction. These receptors were obtained from a man aged 18 to 30 in good health. Some clones in this sample may be carry-over from other donors' samples.

The rearrangement links TRBV6-4 to TRBJ1-5; the match to TRBD1 covers 7 bases. Germline CDR1 MRHNA, CDR2 SNTAGT. J was trimmed by 2 bases and V by 5 bases; bases with no gene match: 6. The CDR3 contains 15 residues. The CDR3: CASSPTGVGNQPQHF. Here the CDR3 DNA reads TGTGCCAGCAGTCCTACAGGGGTTGGCAATCAGCCCCAGCATTTT.

A few counts support this clone. The gene calls are TRBV11-3 and TRBJ2-7, with D perhaps being TRBD1 or TRBD2 (7 bases each). CDR1 SGHNT and CDR2 YENEEA come from the germline V gene. Trimming left V 5 bases short and J 3 bases short, with 14 bases between. The CDR3 extends over 14 amino acids. The CDR3: CASSPGGAFYEQYF. The CDR3 DNA is TGTGCCAGCAGCCCAGGGGGGGCTTTCTACGAGCAGTACTTC.

For this clone: A read error is possible here, since a much larger clone lies one base away. The sample has other DNA sequences that encode this CDR3 too. The V gene is TRBV11-2, the J gene TRBJ2-7; 7 nucleotides align to TRBD2. CDR1 SGHAT and CDR2 FQNNGV come from the germline V gene. This CDR3 contains 16 residues. CDR3 bases: TGTGCCAGCAGCTTAGTTGGGGGAGGGCTCATCTACGAACAGTACTTC. Translation gives CASSLVGGGLIYEQYF. Full variable domain (missing parts from reference TRBV11-2 and TRBJ2-7): EAGVAQSPRYKIIEKRQSVAFWCNPISGHATLYWYQQILGQGPKLLIQFQNNGVVDDSQLPKDRFSAERLKGVDSTLKIQPAKLEDSAVYLCASSLVGGGLIYEQYFGPGTRLTVT.

The chain carries TRBV1 and TRBJ2-5; the DNA was not compared with TRBD2, the D call given in the table. TRBV1 represents a pseudogene. The CDR3 loop spans 19 amino acids. CDR3 protein: CTSSQEGLPSGRARETQYF. CDR3 nucleotides: TGCACCAGCAGCCAAGAAGGTCTTCCTAGCGGGAGGGCCAGGGAGACCCAGTACTTC.

The chain employs TRBV5-6 and TRBJ1-4; a possible D gene is TRBD1 (5 bases). This CDR3 spans 16 amino acids. CDR1 is SGHDT, CDR2 YYEEEE, per germline. V was shortened by 4 bases and J by 0 bases, with 13 bases between the two germline ends. CDR3: CASSRGTPATNEKLFF. In DNA, the CDR3 is TGTGCCAGCAGCCGAGGGACTCCCGCAACTAATGAAAAACTGTTTTTT.

This clone was counted only a few times. The CDR3 DNA reads as TGTGCCAGTAGTACTTTTATCGCGACTGAAGCTTTCTTT. Translating it yields CASSTFIATEAFF. The rearrangement joins TRBV19 to TRBJ1-1; D is unresolved. CDR3 length: 13 amino acids. Trimming stripped 4 bases from V and 5 bases from J, with 11 bases between. Germline CDR1 reads LNHDA; CDR2 reads SQIVND (reference sequence). The full variable domain, its missing parts supplied by reference TRBV19 and TRBJ1-1, is DGGITQSPKYLFRKEGQNVTLSCEQNLNHDAMYWYRQDPGQGLRLIYYSQIVNDFQKGDIAEGYSVSREKKESFPLTVTSAQKNPTAFYLCASSTFIATEAFFGQGTRLTVV.

The rearrangement uses TRBV5-8 and TRBJ1-2, with D unclear. CDR3 length equals 15 residues. With 0 bases removed from V and 4 bases from J, the gap between germline ends came to 13 bases. The germline V gene encodes CDR1 SGHTS and CDR2 YDEGEE. CDR3 in DNA: TGTGCCAGCAGCTTGGGTTTTCTGGGAGCCTATGGCTACACCTTC. Its protein product is CASSLGFLGAYGYTF.

The sample holds many counts of this clone. The chain carries TRBV4-1 and TRBJ1-1; no clear D gene. This CDR3 region has 14 residues. Germline V gene lookup returns CDR1 MGHRA and CDR2 YSYEKL. V was clipped by 4 bases and J by 1 base, with 10 bases between them. For the CDR3, the DNA is TGCGCCAGCAGCCTCGGGATGTCGAACACTGAAGCTTTCTTT. It encodes CASSLGMSNTEAFF.

The chain is built from TRBV2 and TRBJ1-5; 11 bases line up with TRBD1. CDR3 length: 18 residues. V lost 6 bases, J lost 0 bases, and 10 bases stayed unmatched. Germline values: CDR1 SNHLY, CDR2 FYNNEI. This chain's CDR3 is CASSRPGQGGYSNQPQHF. CDR3 DNA sequence: TGTGCCAGCAGCCGACCGGGACAGGGGGGATATAGCAATCAGCCCCAGCATTTT. The full variable domain, its missing parts supplied by reference TRBV2 and TRBJ1-5, is EPEVTQTPSHQVTQMGQEVILRCVPISNHLYFYWYRQILGQKVEFLVSFYNNEISEKSEIFDDQFSVERPDGSNFTLKIRSTKLEDSAMYFCASSRPGQGGYSNQPQHFGDGTRLSIL.

This clone was recorded a few times. The gene calls are TRBV7-9 and TRBJ2-2; a weak D match, TRBD2 (5 bases). This CDR3 has 14 residues. The V gene lost 1 base and the J gene lost 4 bases, with 7 bases spanning the gap. The germline gives CDR1 SEHNR, CDR2 FQNEAQ (reference sequence). CDR3 in amino acids: CASSLETITGELFF. In DNA form, the CDR3 reads TGTGCCAGCAGCTTAGAGACTATCACCGGGGAGCTGTTTTTT.